This T cell receptor (beta chain) originates from a study of human T cells and chemical hapten exposure (dated by TCRdb to the early 2020s). With regard to the full study: Libraries were combined into a pool for sequencing, and differences in TCR yield between samples came mainly from small differences in library volumes within the pool. For every blood RNA sample, sequencing covered both the TCR alpha and TCR beta chains. In alopecia patients, the study followed how the peripheral blood TCR repertoire changed in vivo over primary and secondary sensitization to diphenylcyclopropenone (DPC), a hapten.

V loses 6 bases at its end and J loses 0 bases; junction bases beyond the gene matches: 15. Based on the germline V gene, the CDR1 and CDR2 sequences are ENHRY and SYGVKD. The CDR3 covers 21 residues, taking in both the cysteine and the phenylalanine. The DNA shown is the 63-base CDR3, in frame from base 1. The time point tag for this specimen amounts to: healthy volunteer bleed at 2 weeks. Total RNA was extracted from unfractionated whole blood that had been collected in Tempus Blood RNA tubes. Four or five healthy volunteers acted as controls for TCR sequencing and had blood drawn at day 0, 2 weeks and 6 weeks. This clonotype has at least ten counts. Its antigen remains unidentified. No quality values exist for individual bases; no much larger clone is one base distant. Receptor amplification or capture employed RACE. Data came from a NextSeq 500. During library preparation, unique molecular identifiers were attached to individual cDNA molecules so that TCRs could be counted in a quantitative, reproducible way. Per the original workflow: The median number of TCRs per sample was approximately 93,000, ranging from roughly 23,224 to 690,600. V, J and CDR3 annotation of the TCR reads was performed with the Decombinator software suite. For PS versus PT1 abundance plots, all samples were subsampled to the same number of TCRs (28,000). Expanded TCRs were defined as absent before sensitization and observed at least eight times at the 2-week time point. TCRdb ran its own pipeline on the public reads, namely fastp trimming at Q25 and MiXCR clone calling, and kept in-frame beta chains. A single entry per CDR3 protein holds the most common genes and DNA from its merged rows. The V and J calls reflect TCRdb's pipeline rather than the authors' work. In this sample the table shows 130,000 or so distinct CDR3 sequences, roughly 9.5% of which occur a single time. The ten largest clones add up to roughly 1.6% of the sample.

Study-wide conclusions, independent of this receptor: Repeated subsampling changed both the strength of the expansion versus patch-test correlation and the threshold at which that correlation became significant. No change with DPC sensitization was found in the number of TCRs above 1 in 1000 frequency, and no evidence of global repertoire structure alterations was found.

Here the chain combines TRBV10-3 and TRBJ2-2; 14 of the junction bases match TRBD2. The TCR sequence derives from a male donor in good health. Some clones in this sample may be carry-over from other donors' samples. The sample comprised whole blood. The DNA sequence reads TGTGCCATCAGGCCAACCGGGACTAGCGGGAGTGTCACCTCGAACACCGGGGAGCTGTTTTTT. It encodes CAIRPTGTSGSVTSNTGELFF.